The source of this T cell receptor (beta chain) is a study of cytomegalovirus exposure and HLA in healthy donors. Trimming left V 0 bases short and J 8 bases short, with 10 bases between. The CDR3 is made up of 13 amino acids. The germline V gene encodes CDR1 LNHDA and CDR2 SQIVND (reference sequence). Comments on this clone: The sample carries other DNA sequences with the same CDR3.

With 60 Vbeta and 13 Jbeta primers, the PCR was carried out. Method: immunoSEQ multiplex PCR; TCRdb's copy keeps in-frame clones and lacks some. Found here are about 120,000 clones, about 74% of them singletons; the top ten hold 2.7%. The chain couples TRBV19 to TRBJ1-1, with D unclear. The sequenced sample was PBMCs. This sequence originates from a woman between 40 and 55 years old in good health and CMV-seropositive. The CDR3 protein is CASSIDLPGEAFF. For the CDR3, the DNA is TGTGCCAGTAGTATAGATCTTCCGGGGGAAGCTTTCTTT.